These 9 T cell receptor beta chains came from one sample sequenced in a study of identical twins. TCRdb redid the calling of the 5' RACE reads with MiXCR, one entry per CDR3 protein. The sample lists 570,000 or so distinct CDR3 sequences, approximately 10% occurring once. Another study also made use of these data, one on yellow fever vaccine responses in identical twins.

The sample was PBMCs. Receptor source: a woman younger than 35 in good health.

This clonotype was found many times. The chain uses TRBV15 and TRBJ2-6; no definite D call. From germline, CDR1 is LNHNV and CDR2 YYDKDF (reference sequence). V dropped 4 bases and J dropped 0 bases, with 7 bases sitting between them. The CDR3 covers 15 residues. The CDR3 DNA is TGTGCCACCAGCATGCAGGACTCTGGGGCCAACGTCCTGACTTTC. The encoded protein is CATSMQDSGANVLTF.

A few counts support this clonotype. The genes are TRBV11-2 and TRBJ2-2, with D possibly being TRBD1 or TRBD2 (6 bases each). This CDR3 spans 17 amino acids. Trimming shortened V by 5 bases and J by 6 bases, and 22 bases separated the two germline ends. Germline CDR1 reads SGHAT; CDR2 reads FQNNGV. The CDR3 here is CASSPGILGGGPGELFF. CDR3 nucleotide sequence: TGTGCCAGCAGCCCCGGAATACTAGGGGGAGGTCCCGGGGAGCTGTTTTTT.

This clonotype was detected a few times. The chain joins TRBV11-2 to TRBJ1-4; D is undetermined. This CDR3 comprises 16 residues. Trimming removed 4 bases from V and 0 bases from J, with 12 bases in between. Germline assignment: CDR1 SGHAT and CDR2 FQNNGV. The CDR3 protein is CASSSTSTSTNEKLFF. DNA for the CDR3: TGTGCCAGCAGCTCAACATCGACATCAACTAATGAAAAACTGTTTTTT.

The table lists this clonotype with many counts. V usage is TRBV15 and J usage is TRBJ1-2, with D unclear. Deletions cut 0 bases from V and 8 bases from J, with 7 bases between. Germline V gene data show CDR1 as LNHNV and CDR2 as YYDKDF (reference sequence). The CDR3 has 12 amino acids. The CDR3 loop is CATSRDDIGYTF. The CDR3 DNA is TGTGCCACCAGCAGAGATGATATAGGCTACACCTTC. Full variable domain (rest looked up from reference TRBV15 and TRBJ1-2): DAMVIQNPRYQVTQFGKPVTLSCSQTLNHNVMYWYQQKSSQAPKLLFHYYDKDFNNEADTPDNFQSRRPNTSFCFLDIRSPGLGDTAMYLCATSRDDIGYTFGSGTRLTVV.

Worth noting for this clonotype: A single base separates this from a much larger clone, so it may be a read error. The CDR3 does not close with the conserved phenylalanine or tryptophan, likely indicating a read error. V and J are TRBV12-3 or TRBV12-4 and TRBJ2-1, with 11 nucleotides matching TRBD2. The V segment lost 6 bases and the J segment 6 bases; nucleotides outside the gene matches: 22. The CDR3 sequence is 20 residues long. The CDR3 here is CASRIQGHSGGAVVGNEQFL. Here the CDR3 DNA reads TGTGCCAGCAGGATCCAGGGTCATAGCGGGGGGGCGGTAGTGGGCAATGAGCAGTTCCTC.

This clonotype was detected once. This rearrangement joins TRBV5-1 to TRBJ2-3; no clear D. Trimming removed 4 bases from V and 4 bases from J, with 13 bases in between. The CDR3 contains 14 residues. Germline V CDR1 and CDR2: SGHRS, YFSETQ. The CDR3 sequence: CASSPIGPSDTQYF. The DNA of the CDR3 is TGCGCCAGCAGCCCCATAGGACCCTCAGATACGCAGTATTTT.

This clonotype was picked up many times. The V gene is TRBV6-2 or TRBV6-3, the J gene TRBJ2-3; TRBD1 agrees at 8 bases. In germline, CDR1 is MNHEY, CDR2 SVGEGT. CDR3 length: 16 residues. Germline trimming cut 6 bases from V and 1 base from J; bases unmatched to any gene: 9. Written as DNA, the CDR3 is TGTGCCAGCAGCCGCCCAGGGGGCATCGGCACAGATACGCAGTATTTT. Protein sequence: CASSRPGGIGTDTQYF.

This clonotype has a count of ten or more. The rearrangement uses TRBV7-9 and TRBJ2-1; D perhaps matches TRBD2 (6 bases). V was shortened by 7 bases and J by 8 bases, with 15 bases between the two germline ends. The CDR3 sequence is 13 residues long. Germline lookup yields CDR1 SEHNR and CDR2 FQNEAQ (reference sequence). The chain's CDR3 is CASTGTSIYEQFF. In DNA form, the CDR3 reads TGTGCCAGCACTGGAACTAGCATCTATGAGCAGTTCTTC.

This chain joins TRBV10-3 and TRBJ2-4; 9 positions agree with TRBD1. Unmatched junction bases numbered 5, after V lost 10 bases and J lost 4 bases. The CDR3 is 13 residues long. Germline CDR1 ENHRY, CDR2 SYGVKD. This CDR3 is CATAGQGKNIQYF. For the CDR3, the DNA is TGTGCCACCGCCGGACAGGGGAAAAACATTCAGTACTTC.